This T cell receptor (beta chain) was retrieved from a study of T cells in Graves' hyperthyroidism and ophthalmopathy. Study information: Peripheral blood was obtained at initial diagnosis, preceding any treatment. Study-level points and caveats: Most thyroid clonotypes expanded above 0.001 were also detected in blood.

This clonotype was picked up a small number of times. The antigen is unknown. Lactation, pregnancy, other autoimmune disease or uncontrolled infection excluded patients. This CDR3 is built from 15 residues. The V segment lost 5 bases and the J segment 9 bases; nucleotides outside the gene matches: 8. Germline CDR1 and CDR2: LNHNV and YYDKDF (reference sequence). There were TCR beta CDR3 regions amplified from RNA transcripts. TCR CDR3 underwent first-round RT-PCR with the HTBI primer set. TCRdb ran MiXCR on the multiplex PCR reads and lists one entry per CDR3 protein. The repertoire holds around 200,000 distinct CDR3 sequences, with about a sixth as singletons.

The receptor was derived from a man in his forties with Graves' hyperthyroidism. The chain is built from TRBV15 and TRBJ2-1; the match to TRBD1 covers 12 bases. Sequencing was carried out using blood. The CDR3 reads CATSGGTGGAREQFF. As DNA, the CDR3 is TGTGCCACCAGCGGAGGGACAGGGGGCGCTCGTGAGCAGTTCTTC.